One T cell receptor beta chain is described in this entry. This clonotype has more than one count but fewer than ten. Its target antigen remains unknown. Base qualities are missing; no much larger clone stands one base away. This sample is drawn from a study of response to subunit inactivated influenza vaccine (dated by TCRdb to 2016 to 2019). With respect to the entire study: Deep quantitative T cell receptor repertoire profiling was used in the study to track responses to a trivalent subunit inactivated influenza vaccine.

Here is what the overall study found, with its caveats: The authors proposed that each seasonal influenza vaccination may bring in only a limited number of new T cells.

The label giving this sample's time point can be read as: around 47 days after influenza vaccine administration. Library preparation employed RT-PCR. Data came from an Illumina HiSeq 2500. TCRdb's own reprocessing of the public reads used fastp at Q25 and MiXCR and kept productive beta chains. Entries are consolidated by CDR3 protein sequence, retaining the most common genes and DNA. This sample holds fewer than 650,000 distinct CDR3 sequences; 10% to 15% were observed only once. The ten biggest clones cover around 13% of the sample. For this chain, trimming is 5 bases at the V end and 4 bases at the J end, and the number of junction bases without a gene match is 8. From cysteine to phenylalanine, the CDR3 is 16 amino acids long. Of the read, only the CDR3 DNA is kept; its 48 bases are in frame from base 1. The germline V gene yields SGHVS for CDR1 and FQNEAQ for CDR2.

The sequence was collected from a man aged 45-60 years who received an inactivated influenza vaccine. Donor details come from another sample of the same person, matched by shared clones. Here the sequenced sample was PBMCs from blood, taken around seven weeks after vaccination. The receptor chain draws on TRBV7-8 and TRBJ1-1; 12 junctional bases match TRBD1. The DNA sequence follows: TGTGCCAGCAGCGCTACGGGACAGGGGGCGCGCACTGAAGCTTTCTTT. Its protein is CASSATGQGARTEAFF. The CDR3 plus the reference TRBV7-8 and TRBJ1-1 genes for the other parts give the full variable domain: GAGVSQSPRYKVAKRGQDVALRCDPISGHVSLFWYQQALGQGPEFLTYFQNEAQLDKSGLPSDRFFAERPEGSVSTLKIQRTQQEDSAVYLCASSATGQGARTEAFFGQGTRLTVV.